This T cell receptor beta chain derives from a study of blood T cell repertoires in COVID-19. Across the study: There were acute and convalescent COVID-19 samples, and they came from the United States, Italy and Spain. The cDNA or gDNA used as material had been derived from T cells, B-cell-depleted T cells, or PBMCs.

In the original analysis: Reference gene primer amplification gave nucleated cell count estimates. The table came from immunoSEQ multiplex PCR; TCRdb's copy has only in-frame clones and leaves some out. For V, J and clone size, that table is used; D and trimming come from the DNA. The profile shows some 270,000 clones, around 90% of them singletons. Participants classified as exposed had met a COVID-19 case within 2 weeks before study entry. This CDR3 has 15 residues. The V and J ends lost 5 bases and 4 bases, in that order; junction bases with no gene match: 9. Per the germline V gene, CDR1 is SGHAT and CDR2 is FQNNGV.

Source material: PBMCs or T cells enriched from blood (not recorded which). This receptor was taken from a man aged 40-49 years who had been exposed to COVID-19. V is TRBV11-2 and J is TRBJ2-3; 7 bases line up with TRBD2. CDR3 sequence (DNA): TGTGCCAGCAGCCCCTCTCCGGGAGGTGCAGATACGCAGTATTTT. Translated, it gives CASSPSPGGADTQYF.